Listed here are 23 T cell receptor beta chains from one sample, sequenced in a study of T cell clonality in common variable immunodeficiency. This table comes from immunoSEQ multiplex PCR, and its TCRdb copy is limited to in-frame clones, with some not included. This sample shows about 39,000 clones and no singletons; around 3% rests with the ten largest. The sequencing sample was made of peripheral blood mononuclear cells. All receptors derive from a person between 18 and 75 years old in good health.

This clone was seen a few times. Sequencing ends 3 residues short of the CDR3 end; the germline J gene provides the rest. This chain joins TRBV5-1 and TRBJ2-3; maybe TRBD1 (6 bases). Germline CDR1 is SGHRS and CDR2 is YFSETQ. The CDR3 has 15 residues. The chain's CDR3 is CASSLDGQTNQPQYF. The part of the CDR3 DNA that was read is TGCGCCAGCAGCTTGGACGGACAGACCAATCAGCCG.

This clone came up many times. The observed sequence ends 3 residues before the CDR3 terminus, with the missing tail filled in from the germline J gene. The V gene is TRBV13, the J gene TRBJ2-5; D gene ambiguous. The V gene's germline CDR1 is PRHDT and CDR2 FYEKMQ (reference sequence). The CDR3 consists of 11 residues. With 5 bases removed from V and 3 bases from J, the gap between germline ends came to 4 bases. The CDR3 protein is CASSHEETQYF. The sequenced CDR3 bases are TGTGCCAGCAGCCATGAAGAGACC.

This clone has a count of ten or more. The read comes to an end 3 residues before the CDR3 does, leaving the germline J gene to fill in the end. V is TRBV20-1 and J is TRBJ1-1; D gene uncertain. Deletions cut 1 base from V and 1 base from J, with 7 bases between. The CDR3 sequence is 13 residues long. CDR1 is DFQATT, CDR2 SNEGSKA, per germline (reference sequence). The CDR3 spells CSARGAKNTEAFF. The part of the CDR3 DNA that was read is TGCAGTGCTAGAGGCGCCAAGAACACTGAA.

The sample holds many counts of this clone. The CDR3 extends 3 residues past the end of the read, so its final part is completed from the germline J gene. The V gene is TRBV5-1, the J gene TRBJ2-1; D possibly uses TRBD1 or TRBD2 (5 bases each). The CDR3 spans 15 residues. Deletions cut 3 bases from V and 6 bases from J, with 16 bases between. Germline V gene sequence: CDR1 SGHRS, CDR2 YFSETQ. CDR3 bases read: TGCGCCAGCAGCTCAGGGCAGGGAGTAGGCAATGAG. Its protein is CASSSGQGVGNE. The CDR3 as a whole reads CASSSGQGVGNEQFF. The complete variable domain, with remaining parts taken from reference TRBV5-1 and TRBJ2-1, reads KAGVTQTPRYLIKTRGQQVTLSCSPISGHRSVSWYQQTPGQGLQFLFEYFSETQRNKGNFPGRFSGRQFSNSRSEMNVSTLELGDSALYLCASSSGQGVGNEQFFGPGTRLTVL.

This clone was seen many times. The read comes to an end 3 residues before the CDR3 does, leaving the germline J gene to fill in the end. This chain links TRBV30 with TRBJ1-5; no clear D gene. Germline V CDR1 and CDR2: GTSNPN, SVGIG (reference sequence). CDR3 length: 14 amino acids. Trimming removed 2 bases at V and 7 bases at J, with 15 bases between. Here the CDR3 reads CAWSLKGPRQPQHF. Partial CDR3 DNA: TGTGCCTGGAGTTTAAAAGGCCCCCGCCAGCCC.

This clone was found many times. The CDR3 loop is CAWSVASYRETQYF. CDR3 DNA (partial): TGTGCCTGGAGTGTCGCTAGCTATAGGGAGACC. The chain has TRBV30 and TRBJ2-5; tentatively, D is TRBD2 (5 bases). The read is 3 residues too short to cover the CDR3 end, so that end is filled in from the germline J gene. The CDR3 runs 14 residues. The germline V gene has CDR1 GTSNPN and CDR2 SVGIG (reference sequence). With 0 bases removed from V and 5 bases from J, the gap between germline ends came to 13 bases. Full variable domain (outside the CDR3, taken from reference TRBV30 and TRBJ2-5): SQTIHQWPATLVQPVGSPLSLECTVEGTSNPNLYWYRQAAGRGLQLLFYSVGIGQISSEVPQNLSASRPQDRQFILSSKKLLLSDSGFYLCAWSVASYRETQYFGPGTRLLVL.

This clone was counted ten times or more. The read terminates 3 residues before the CDR3 end, so the remaining end is supplied by the germline J gene. The J gene is TRBJ2-7, the V gene TRBV20-1, with a possible D match to TRBD1 (5 bases). Trimming shortened V by 5 bases and J by 2 bases, and 13 bases separated the two germline ends. There are 13 residues in the CDR3. Looked up from germline, CDR1 is DFQATT and CDR2 is SNEGSKA (reference sequence). The CDR3 is CSAGATKTYEQYF. The part of the CDR3 DNA that was read is TGCAGTGCTGGGGCTACTAAAACCTACGAG.

This clone was seen a handful of times. The CDR3 DNA, read in part, is TGTGCCAGCAGTGACGGTGAA. Protein sequence: CASSDGE. The whole CDR3 protein reads CASSDGEAFF. The genes are TRBV2 and TRBJ1-1; D ambiguous. Read coverage stops 3 residues before the CDR3 terminus; the germline J gene supplies the remainder. V was shortened by 3 bases and J by 7 bases, with 3 bases between the two germline ends. Germline values: CDR1 SNHLY, CDR2 FYNNEI. CDR3 length equals 10 residues.

This clone has ten or more counts. The CDR3 is cut off 3 residues early in the read; its end comes from the germline J gene. The chain employs TRBV20-1 and TRBJ2-1, with 9 positions matching TRBD2. CDR3 length: 14 residues. CDR1 and CDR2 (germline): DFQATT, SNEGSKA (reference sequence). V shed 5 bases and J 0 bases; nucleotides not matched to a gene: 2. The CDR3: CSARSGSSYNEQFF. CDR3 DNA, as far as it was read: TGCAGTGCTCGTAGCGGGAGCTCCTACAATGAG.

This clone occurred many times. The missing CDR3 end, 3 residues past where the read stops, is filled in from the germline J gene. The chain is built from TRBV18 and TRBJ1-1; 8 positions agree with TRBD1. CDR3 length: 14 amino acids. J lost 6 bases, V lost 0 bases, and 3 bases had no gene match. In germline, CDR1 is KGHSH, CDR2 LQKENI. The CDR3 loop is CASSPPTGVAEAFF. Incomplete CDR3 DNA: TGTGCCAGCTCACCACCGACAGGGGTCGCTGAA.

The sample holds many counts of this clone. The read ends 3 residues before the CDR3 terminus; that terminus is restored from the germline J gene. The chain employs TRBV5-1 and TRBJ2-1; no clear D. CDR1 SGHRS and CDR2 YFSETQ come from the germline V gene. This CDR3 region has 12 residues. The germline V and J ends were trimmed by 0 bases and 9 bases, with 7 bases remaining between them. CDR3 sequence reads: CASSLDRGEQFF. CDR3 DNA, as far as it was read: TGCGCCAGCAGCTTGGACCGAGGTGAG.

This clone was recorded at least ten times. The read terminates 3 residues ahead of where the CDR3 ends, so the germline J gene completes it. The V gene is TRBV7-9, the J gene TRBJ2-2, with 8 bases aligning to TRBD1. The J segment lost 6 bases and the V segment lost 5 bases, leaving 8 bases of the junction unmatched. CDR3 length: 15 amino acids. Per the germline V gene, CDR1 is SEHNR and CDR2 is FQNEAQ (reference sequence). This CDR3 is CASSPYRTGSGELFF. The CDR3 DNA, read in part, is TGTGCCAGCAGCCCCTACCGGACAGGGTCCGGGGAG.

This clone was seen repeatedly, ten times or more. CDR3 DNA, as far as it was read: TGTGCCAGCAGTTTTAGGGCGAGCACAGATACG. Its protein product is CASSFRASTDT. The entire CDR3 reads CASSFRASTDTQYF. J is TRBJ2-3 and V is TRBV12-3 or TRBV12-4; D gene uncertain. The read terminates 3 residues ahead of where the CDR3 ends, so the germline J gene completes it. The CDR3 length is 14 residues. V was clipped by 3 bases and J by 0 bases, with 7 bases between them.

This clone appeared many times. CDR3 DNA, as far as it was read: TGTGCCTGGAGTGCCGGGGGCTCCTATAATTCACCC. Amino acids: CAWSAGGSYNSP. The CDR3, in full, reads CAWSAGGSYNSPLHF. V gene TRBV30 combines with J gene TRBJ1-6; a weak D match, TRBD1 (5 bases). The CDR3 end lies 3 residues beyond the end of the read and is filled in from the germline J gene. Trimming left V 1 base short and J 0 bases short, with 7 bases between. CDR3 length equals 15 residues. Germline V lookup: CDR1 GTSNPN, CDR2 SVGIG (reference sequence).

This clone was seen ten or more times. The missing CDR3 end, 3 residues past where the read stops, is filled in from the germline J gene. This rearrangement joins TRBV29-1 to TRBJ2-3, with D perhaps TRBD2 (5 bases). Germline values: CDR1 SQVTM, CDR2 ANQGSEA. The CDR3 runs to 13 residues. The CDR3 spells CSVEGRRQETQYF. The CDR3 DNA, read in part, is TGCAGCGTTGAAGGCAGGAGGCAAGAGACG.

This clone has at least ten counts. The read ends 3 residues shy of where the CDR3 ends; the end is completed using the germline J gene. This rearrangement joins TRBV19 to TRBJ1-1, with 8 nucleotides matching TRBD1. CDR1 LNHDA and CDR2 SQIVND come from the germline V gene (reference sequence). With 10 bases clipped from V and 3 bases from J, the junction kept 10 bases outside the gene matches. This CDR3 is 14 amino acids long. CDR3 sequence reads: CATTLGQGYTEAFF. The sequenced CDR3 bases are TGTGCCACCACCCTCGGACAGGGCTACACTGAA. Based on the CDR3 plus reference TRBV19 and TRBJ1-1, the full variable domain is DGGITQSPKYLFRKEGQNVTLSCEQNLNHDAMYWYRQDPGQGLRLIYYSQIVNDFQKGDIAEGYSVSREKKESFPLTVTSAQKNPTAFYLCATTLGQGYTEAFFGQGTRLTVV.

Many counts were recorded for this clone. The read comes to an end 3 residues before the CDR3 does, leaving the germline J gene to fill in the end. V gene TRBV7-9 combines with J gene TRBJ2-2; 8 nucleotides align to TRBD1. The CDR3 totals 15 residues. The V and J ends lost 6 bases and 2 bases, in that order; junction bases with no gene match: 5. Germline values: CDR1 SEHNR, CDR2 FQNEAQ (reference sequence). The covered CDR3 bases are TGTGCCAGCAGGATTTCAGGGGGCAACACCGGGGAG. Translated: CASRISGGNTGE. In full, the CDR3 reads CASRISGGNTGELFF.

This clone has a count of ten or more. The read stops 3 residues short of the end of the CDR3; the missing end is completed from the germline J gene. V is TRBV19 and J is TRBJ1-5, with 9 bases identical to TRBD1. This CDR3 is built from 15 residues. V gave up 3 bases and J gave up 6 bases; unmatched junction bases: 6. Germline V gene lookup returns CDR1 LNHDA and CDR2 SQIVND (reference sequence). The sequenced CDR3 bases are TGTGCCAGTAGTATGACAGGGGGGGTGGCTCAGCCC. This encodes CASSMTGGVAQP. The entire CDR3 reads CASSMTGGVAQPQHF.

This clone was seen ten or more times. The read comes to an end 3 residues before the CDR3 does, leaving the germline J gene to fill in the end. The chain is built from TRBV4-2 and TRBJ2-7; D ambiguous. The germline gives CDR1 LGHNA, CDR2 YNFKEQ. The CDR3 has 14 residues. Trimming took off 3 bases at V and 2 bases at J, with 11 bases between the two ends. Incomplete CDR3 DNA: TGTGCCAGCAGCCACACGCGGATAGCCTACGAG. It yields the protein CASSHTRIAYE. The whole CDR3 region reads CASSHTRIAYEQYF.

This clone was recorded at least ten times. The read falls 3 residues short of the CDR3 end, and the missing part is taken from the germline J gene. This chain joins TRBV6-1 and TRBJ1-1, with TRBD1 identical over 7 bases. The CDR3 loop spans 15 amino acids. Germline loops: CDR1 MNHNS, CDR2 SASEGT. CDR3 bases read: TGTGCCAGCAGTGAAGCGCTAGGGGGCACAGATACG. Translation: CASSEALGGTDT. The whole CDR3 protein is CASSEALGGTDTAFF.

This clone was seen only a few times. The read ends 3 residues early relative to the CDR3; the germline J gene fills the gap. The V and J genes are TRBV30 and TRBJ1-1; D call uncertain. From germline, CDR1 is GTSNPN and CDR2 SVGIG (reference sequence). The germline V and J ends were trimmed by 3 bases and 6 bases, with 17 bases remaining between them. The length of the CDR3 is 14 residues. The part of the CDR3 DNA that was read is TGTGCCTGGAGAGCCGGGTCCAACCTCCCTGAA. This gives the protein CAWRAGSNLPE. The full-length CDR3 reads as CAWRAGSNLPEAFF.

The sample holds many counts of this clone. The CDR3 extends 3 residues past the end of the read, so its final part is completed from the germline J gene. The J gene is TRBJ2-3, the V gene TRBV5-1; 7 positions agree with TRBD2. V trimming: 1 base; J trimming: 1 base; junction bases outside the gene matches: 9. CDR1 is SGHRS, CDR2 YFSETQ, per germline. The CDR3 runs to 17 residues. Incomplete CDR3 DNA: TGCGCCAGCAGCTTGCGGGGAGGCGGGAGTGGCACAGATACG. This gives the protein CASSLRGGGSGTDT. The CDR3 in its entirety is CASSLRGGGSGTDTQYF.

There are a few counts of this clone. The read gets to within 3 residues of the CDR3 end, and the germline J gene fills in the rest. The chain carries TRBV5-1 and TRBJ2-7, with a tentative D call TRBD1 (7 bases). Germline V gene sequence: CDR1 SGHRS, CDR2 YFSETQ. The CDR3 extends over 13 amino acids. Trimming left V 2 bases short and J 4 bases short, with 10 bases between. This CDR3 reads CASSFRGDYEQYF. CDR3 DNA (partial): TGCGCCAGCAGCTTCAGGGGGGATTACGAG.